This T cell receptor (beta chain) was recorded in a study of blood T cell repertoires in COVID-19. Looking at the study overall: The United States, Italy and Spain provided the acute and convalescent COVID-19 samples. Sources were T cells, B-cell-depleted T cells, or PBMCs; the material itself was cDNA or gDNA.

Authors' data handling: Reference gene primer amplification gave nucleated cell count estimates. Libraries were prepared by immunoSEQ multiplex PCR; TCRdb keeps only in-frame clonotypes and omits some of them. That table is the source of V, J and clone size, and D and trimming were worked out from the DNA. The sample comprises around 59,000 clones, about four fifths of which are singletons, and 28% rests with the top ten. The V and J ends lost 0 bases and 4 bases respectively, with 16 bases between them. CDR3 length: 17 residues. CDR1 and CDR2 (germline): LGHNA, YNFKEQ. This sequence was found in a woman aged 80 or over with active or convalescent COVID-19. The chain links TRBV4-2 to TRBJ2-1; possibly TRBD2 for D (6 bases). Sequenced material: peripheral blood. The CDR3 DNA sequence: TGTGCCAGCAGCCAAGATCTTGCGGGGCCTGGATACAATGAGCAGTTCTTC. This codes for CASSQDLAGPGYNEQFF.